Detailed here is one T cell receptor (beta chain). The sample originates from a study of identical twins. This CDR3 is 19 amino acids long. Per the germline V gene, CDR1 is SGHAT and CDR2 is FQNNGV. V was cut by 5 bases and J by 2 bases, with 26 bases left in between. TCRdb re-called the 5' RACE reads through MiXCR, storing one row per CDR3 protein. This table has 350,000 to 450,000 distinct CDR3 sequences, approximately 17% appearing once. The chain employs TRBV11-2 and TRBJ2-3; no reliable D call. The TCR sequence derives from a man aged 45 to 65 in good health. The sequenced sample consisted of naive T cells sorted from blood. CDR3 sequence reads: CASSASVPRSPSNTDTQYF. Here the CDR3 DNA reads TGTGCCAGCAGCGCATCAGTTCCGCGAAGCCCGTCGAACACAGATACGCAGTATTTT.